The clone carrying this TCR beta chain was counted once. What it binds is unknown. Other DNA sequences within the sample encode an identical CDR3. This sample was taken from a study of shared clonotypes between healthy human individuals. Study-wide results and limits: A generally larger estimated richness was seen in naive subsets than in memory subsets.

Genomic DNA per cell subset filled all wells of several immunoSEQ plates. Sorted-subset replicate PCRs used about 200 ng DNA, about 30,000 T cell genomes. The data were produced by immunoSEQ multiplex PCR, yet TCRdb's version contains in-frame clones alone and is incomplete. The sample includes some 1.5 million clones, 95% to 99% of them seen just once. CDR3 length: 14 residues. The junction had 3 bases not matched to a gene; V was cut back by 4 bases and J by 3 bases. Germline assignment: CDR1 MNHNS and CDR2 SASEGT. Source material: naive CD4+ T cells sorted from blood. As to subset: CD45RA+ positively selected. This rearrangement joins TRBV6-1 to TRBJ1-1; TRBD1 agrees at 9 bases. The origin of this receptor is a man aged 30 to 39 in good health. The CDR3 reads CASSVRDRDTEAFF. For the CDR3, the DNA is TGTGCCAGCAGTGTCCGGGACAGGGACACTGAAGCTTTCTTT.